Each of the 19 T cell receptor beta chains below was sequenced from the same sample in a study of blood T cells in healthy people across ages. Primed by a sample-barcoded 5' primer and a J-beta primer mix, a second PCR proceeded for 7 to 11 cycles. MiXCR, run by TCRdb on the 5' RACE reads, gives a single entry per CDR3 protein. In the table there are roughly 900,000 distinct CDR3 sequences, roughly 48% of which are singletons. Input material: blood. The receptor set was obtained from a man aged 30 to 45 in good health.

The chain is built from TRBV20-1 and TRBJ1-2, with a possible D match to TRBD1 (5 bases). Trimming left V 5 bases short and J 8 bases short, with 21 bases between. The CDR3 is 14 residues long. The germline gives CDR1 DFQATT, CDR2 SNEGSKA (reference sequence). The CDR3 coding sequence is TGCAGTGCTGAGGGCACGGGGCTCTTTCAAGGCTACACCTTC. Protein sequence: CSAEGTGLFQGYTF.

The chain carries TRBV7-2 and TRBJ2-5; D ambiguous. Germline lookup yields CDR1 SGHTA and CDR2 FQGNSA. CDR3 length equals 17 residues. Trimming left V 1 base short and J 4 bases short, with 19 bases between. The DNA of the CDR3 is TGTGCCAGCAGCTTAGTTTCTCCGCCGGGCCCGGGAGAGACCCAGTACTTC. Translation: CASSLVSPPGPGETQYF.

This clonotype occurred many times. J is TRBJ1-2 and V is TRBV5-1; D perhaps matches TRBD1 (5 bases). Germline assignment: CDR1 SGHRS and CDR2 YFSETQ. Trimming pared 4 bases from V and 0 bases from J, leaving 13 bases between. This CDR3 spans 15 amino acids. The CDR3 here is CASSPGDSPNYGYTF. DNA for the CDR3: TGCGCCAGCAGCCCCGGTGACAGCCCTAACTATGGCTACACCTTC.

With regard to this clonotype: One end of the junction does not line up with germline, which may come from a read error. CDR3 sequence reads: CASSKTGLLNEELFF. CDR3 nucleotide sequence: TGTGCCAGCAGCAAGACAGGTCTTCTTAATGAAGAACTGTTTTTT. This rearrangement joins TRBV7-8 to TRBJ1-4; D is possibly TRBD1 (6 bases). This CDR3 spans 15 amino acids. The germline CDR1 and CDR2 sequences are SGHVS and FQNEAQ.

V usage is TRBV3-1 and J usage is TRBJ1-2; the D gene is possibly TRBD1 (6 bases). V was pared by 1 base and J by 6 bases, with 12 bases between. This CDR3 is built from 14 residues. CDR1 is LGHDT and CDR2 is YNNKEL in the germline V gene (reference sequence). The CDR3 bases are TGTGCCAGCAGCCAAGTTGGGGGCGGGCATGGCTACACCTTC. Amino acids: CASSQVGGGHGYTF.

This clonotype occurred a few times. The genes are TRBV11-3 and TRBJ2-4; D remains unclear. The DNA end favors TRBJ2-7, so the J call may be wrong. Per the germline V gene, CDR1 is SGHNT and CDR2 is YENEEA. The CDR3 totals 14 residues. In DNA form, the CDR3 reads TGTGCCAGCAGCTTAGGAGAAAGTCCCCACGAGCAGTACTTC. The encoded protein is CASSLGESPHEQYF.

CDR3 DNA sequence: TGCGCCAGCAGCCAAGAGGAGAGACACACAGATACGCAGTATTTT. Its translation: CASSQEERHTDTQYF. V is TRBV4-1 and J is TRBJ2-3; D call uncertain. The germline V gene has CDR1 MGHRA and CDR2 YSYEKL. The CDR3 loop spans 15 amino acids. The ends were cut back, 0 bases at V and 2 bases at J, with 9 bases in the middle.

This clonotype has more than one count but fewer than ten. The chain recombines TRBV7-9 with TRBJ1-4; weak D call: TRBD1 (5 bases). CDR3 length: 14 residues. Germline V CDR1 and CDR2: SEHNR, FQNEAQ (reference sequence). Trimming shortened V by 0 bases and J by 5 bases, and 7 bases separated the two germline ends. The chain's CDR3 is CASSLAGVNEKLFF. CDR3 bases: TGTGCCAGCAGCTTAGCGGGGGTGAATGAAAAACTGTTTTTT. The whole variable domain, remainder taken from reference TRBV7-9 and TRBJ1-4, is DTGVSQNPRHKITKRGQNVTFRCDPISEHNRLYWYRQTLGQGPEFLTYFQNEAQLEKSRLLSDRFSAERPKGSFSTLEIQRTEQGDSAMYLCASSLAGVNEKLFFGSGTQLSVL.

This clonotype turned up a few times. The J gene is TRBJ2-1, the V gene TRBV28; D is perhaps TRBD2 (5 bases). With 3 bases removed from V and 0 bases from J, the gap between germline ends came to 12 bases. Germline-derived CDR1 and CDR2 are MDHEN and SYDVKM. The CDR3 is 16 residues long. CDR3 nucleotide sequence: TGTGCCAGCAGTTTTCTAGCCAGCTCCTCCTACAATGAGCAGTTCTTC. Its protein product is CASSFLASSSYNEQFF.

Here the CDR3 reads CASAREGAHEKLFF. Here the CDR3 DNA reads TGTGCCAGCGCACGAGAAGGGGCTCATGAAAAACTGTTTTTT. The genes are TRBV7-9 and TRBJ1-4, with D possibly TRBD1 on 5 matching bases. The CDR3 totals 14 residues. V was clipped by 8 bases and J by 6 bases, with 16 bases between them. Germline CDR1 reads SEHNR; CDR2 reads FQNEAQ (reference sequence).

V is TRBV5-1 and J is TRBJ2-1; the D is unclear. Trimming took off 5 bases at V and 5 bases at J, with 17 bases between the two ends. The length of the CDR3 is 15 residues. The germline CDR1 and CDR2 sequences are SGHRS and YFSETQ. The CDR3 nucleotides read TGCGCCAGCAGGGAGTATAGGCAAGCGCACAATGAGCAGTTCTTC. Its translation is CASREYRQAHNEQFF. The whole variable domain, filled in from reference TRBV5-1 and TRBJ2-1, reads KAGVTQTPRYLIKTRGQQVTLSCSPISGHRSVSWYQQTPGQGLQFLFEYFSETQRNKGNFPGRFSGRQFSNSRSEMNVSTLELGDSALYLCASREYRQAHNEQFFGPGTRLTVL.

This chain links TRBV27 with TRBJ1-6; perhaps TRBD1 as D (5 bases). Trimming left V 8 bases short and J 5 bases short, with 19 bases between. The germline V gene has CDR1 MNHEY and CDR2 SMNVEV (reference sequence). CDR3 length: 16 residues. CDR3 coding DNA: TGTGCCAGCTCCTACGCGGGACGGATAAATAATTCACCCCTCCACTTT. It codes for CASSYAGRINNSPLHF.

This clonotype was seen a few times. The V call is TRBV5-8, the J call TRBJ1-2; tentative D call: TRBD1 (5 bases). The ends were cut back, 4 bases at V and 8 bases at J, with 18 bases in the middle. Per the germline V gene, CDR1 is SGHTS and CDR2 is YDEGEE. The CDR3 loop spans 14 amino acids. CDR3 sequence (DNA): TGTGCCAGCAGCAAGCTAATTGGGGGGGACGGCTACACCTTC. Amino acids: CASSKLIGGDGYTF.

The rearrangement uses TRBV7-2 and TRBJ2-7; TRBD2 agrees at 11 bases. The CDR3 extends over 16 amino acids. Germline CDR1 reads SGHTA; CDR2 reads FQGNSA. V lost 5 bases and J lost 7; bases outside the gene matches: 13. CDR3 DNA sequence: TGTGCCAGCAGCCCTAGTGGGACTAGCGGATACAATGAGCAGTACTTC. This translates into CASSPSGTSGYNEQYF.

This clonotype was found a few times. V usage is TRBV7-2 and J usage is TRBJ2-7, with D possibly called TRBD1 or TRBD2 (5 bases each). This CDR3 is 16 amino acids long. V lost 1 base and J lost 4, with 17 bases in between. Germline V gene sequence: CDR1 SGHTA, CDR2 FQGNSA. The CDR3 is CASSLGGFASGYEQYF. CDR3 nucleotides: TGTGCCAGCAGCTTAGGGGGCTTTGCGAGCGGATACGAGCAGTACTTC.

This clonotype is a singleton in its sample. The chain employs TRBV4-3 and TRBJ2-7; D remains unclear. The germline V gene has CDR1 LGHNA and CDR2 YSLEER. The CDR3 covers 14 residues. V was clipped by 0 bases and J by 1 base, with 7 bases between them. This CDR3 reads CASSQDKGSYEQYF. CDR3 nucleotide sequence: TGCGCCAGCAGCCAAGATAAGGGTTCCTACGAGCAGTACTTC.

The CDR3 bases are TGTGCCAGCAGTTTATCTCCCAAGCCGCCCTACGAGCAGTACTTC. It yields the protein CASSLSPKPPYEQYF. The chain recombines TRBV27 with TRBJ2-7; D gene uncertain. Trimming pared 0 bases from V and 2 bases from J, leaving 11 bases between. CDR1 MNHEY and CDR2 SMNVEV come from the germline V gene (reference sequence). CDR3 length: 15 residues.

At least ten counts were recorded for this clonotype. The chain carries TRBV10-2 and TRBJ2-7; D not resolved. CDR3 length: 10 amino acids. With 2 bases removed from V and 9 bases from J, the gap between germline ends came to 5 bases. From germline, CDR1 is WSHSY and CDR2 SAAADI. The CDR3 DNA reads TGCGCCAGCAGTGAGGGTTGGCAGTACTTC. Its protein is CASSEGWQYF.

V gene TRBV28 combines with J gene TRBJ2-5; perhaps D is TRBD1 or TRBD2 (5 bases each). This CDR3 region has 12 residues. Germline lookup yields CDR1 MDHEN and CDR2 SYDVKM. V was trimmed by 0 bases and J by 9 bases, leaving 8 bases between them. The CDR3 reads CASSLWSGPQYF. DNA for the CDR3: TGTGCCAGCAGTTTATGGTCGGGGCCCCAGTACTTC.